This TCR beta chain was identified during a study of beta chain features in type 1 diabetes. Every sorted population was more than 98% pure. As concerns this clone: Its antigen is not known.

General observations from the study: Across all four CD4+ subsets, people with type 1 diabetes showed modestly shorter TCRB CDR3s. A PCR bias possibly favoring shorter templates would apply equally to patients and controls.

Since all of the isolated RNA was reverse transcribed, expressed TCRB transcripts were what got sequenced. This table comes from immunoSEQ multiplex PCR, and its TCRdb copy is limited to in-frame clones, with some not included. The sample consists of approximately 160,000 clones, 10% of them appearing once. V lost 5 bases and J lost 3; bases outside the gene matches: 13. The CDR3 is 17 amino acids. Germline V gene sequence: CDR1 SGHVS, CDR2 FNYEAQ. The chain carries TRBV7-6 and TRBJ2-7, with 10 bases aligning to TRBD2. Source material: central memory CD4+ T cells from blood. The source is a man between 25 and 39 years old with type 1 diabetes. This CDR3 reads CASSPAALTSGIYEQYF. The CDR3 bases are TGTGCCAGCAGCCCAGCCGCTCTTACTAGCGGGATCTACGAGCAGTACTTC. The entire variable domain, with the rest obtained from reference TRBV7-6 and TRBJ2-7, is as follows: GAGVSQSPRYKVTKRGQDVALRCDPISGHVSLYWYRQALGQGPEFLTYFNYEAQQDKSGLPNDRFSAERPEGSISTLTIQRTEQRDSAMYRCASSPAALTSGIYEQYFGPGTRLTVT.